What follows describes a single T cell receptor beta chain. Trimming took 0 bases from V and 9 from J, leaving 13 bases between them. This CDR3 comprises 14 residues. Per the germline V gene, CDR1 is LGHNA and CDR2 is YNFKEQ. The data were taken from a study of blood T cell repertoires in COVID-19. Sequencing used immunoSEQ multiplex PCR; TCRdb keeps in-frame clones, though not all of them. Counted here are roughly 120,000 clones, 88% occurring once; the ten biggest clones make up 0.88%. V and J are TRBV4-2 and TRBJ2-3, with D possibly TRBD2 on 5 matching bases. The receptor's source is a woman in her forties or fifties with active or convalescent COVID-19. The sample consisted of peripheral blood. CDR3 sequence (DNA): TGTGCCAGCAGCCAAGAATCCGTGGGCGGGACGCAGTATTTT. Translated: CASSQESVGGTQYF.